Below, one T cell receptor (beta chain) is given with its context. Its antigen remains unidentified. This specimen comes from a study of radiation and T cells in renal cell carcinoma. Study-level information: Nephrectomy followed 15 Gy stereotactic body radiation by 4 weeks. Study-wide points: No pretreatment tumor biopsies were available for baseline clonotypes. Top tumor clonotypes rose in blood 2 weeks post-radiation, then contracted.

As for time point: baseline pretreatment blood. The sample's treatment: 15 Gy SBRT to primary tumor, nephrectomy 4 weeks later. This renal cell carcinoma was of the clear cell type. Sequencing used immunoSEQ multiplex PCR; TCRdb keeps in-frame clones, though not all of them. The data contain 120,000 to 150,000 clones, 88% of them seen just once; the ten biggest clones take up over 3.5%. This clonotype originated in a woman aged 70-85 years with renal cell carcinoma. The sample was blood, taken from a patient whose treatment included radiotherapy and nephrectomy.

DNA of the CDR3: TGTGCCAGCAGCTTAGGCCGGGGACATGAGCAGTTCTTC. It translates to CASSLGRGHEQFF. This sequence joins TRBV7-2 and TRBJ2-1, with D perhaps given as TRBD1 or TRBD2 (5 bases each). The V end was cut by 1 base, the J end by 8 bases, with 9 bases between. The CDR3 has 13 amino acids. Germline assignment: CDR1 SGHTA and CDR2 FQGNSA.